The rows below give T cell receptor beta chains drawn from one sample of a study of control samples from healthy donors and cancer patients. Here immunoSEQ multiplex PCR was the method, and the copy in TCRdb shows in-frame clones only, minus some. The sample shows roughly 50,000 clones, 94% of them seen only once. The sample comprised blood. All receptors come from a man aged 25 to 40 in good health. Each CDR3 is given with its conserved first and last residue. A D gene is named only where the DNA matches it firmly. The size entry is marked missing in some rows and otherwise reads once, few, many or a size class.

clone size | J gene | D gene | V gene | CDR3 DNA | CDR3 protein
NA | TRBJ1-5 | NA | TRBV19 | TGTGCCAGTACCTATTCCGGGGGGCCCGGGCAGCCCCAGCATTTT | CASTYSGGPGQPQHF
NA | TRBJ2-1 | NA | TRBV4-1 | TGCGCCAGCAGCCCCCTGGCGGGCGTAAACAATGAGCAGTTCTTC | CASSPLAGVNNEQFF
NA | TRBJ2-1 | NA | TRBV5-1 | TGCGCCAGCAGCCACACCGGGGACGGCTACAATGAGCAGTTCTTC | CASSHTGDGYNEQFF
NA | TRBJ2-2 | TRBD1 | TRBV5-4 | TGTGCCAGCATCGAGGACAGGGCGGGGACCGGGGAGCTGTTTTTT | CASIEDRAGTGELFF
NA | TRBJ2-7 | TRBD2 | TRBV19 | TGTGCCAGTAGTAGGGGACTAGCCTTCCACGAGCAGTACTTC | CASSRGLAFHEQYF
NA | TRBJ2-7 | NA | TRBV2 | TGTGCCAGCAGTCCCGGACAGATCGTCTACTCCTACGAGCAGTACTTC | CASSPGQIVYSYEQYF
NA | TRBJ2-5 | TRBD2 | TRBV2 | TGTGCCAGCAGTGAAGGCGTAGCGGGGGGGCCGAAGACCCAGTACTTC | CASSEGVAGGPKTQYF
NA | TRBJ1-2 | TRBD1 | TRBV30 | TGTGCCTGGAGTTTTACAGGGGAGGTTGGCTACACCTTC | CAWSFTGEVGYTF
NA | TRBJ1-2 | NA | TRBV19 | TGTGCCAGTAGTACCCCTCTGTCGGGAGGGTATGGCTACACCTTC | CASSTPLSGGYGYTF
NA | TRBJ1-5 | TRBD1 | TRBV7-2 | TGTGCCAGCAGCCCCCCCGGGACAGGGGCCCGGGCCCAGCATTTT | CASSPPGTGARAQHF
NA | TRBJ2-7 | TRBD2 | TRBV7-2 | TGTGCCAGCAGCGGAAGACTAGCGGGGTCAAATGAGCAGTACTTC | CASSGRLAGSNEQYF
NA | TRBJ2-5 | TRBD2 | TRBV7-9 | TGTGCCAGCAGCCTCCGGGGACTAGCGGGGGAAGAGACCCAGTACTTC | CASSLRGLAGEETQYF
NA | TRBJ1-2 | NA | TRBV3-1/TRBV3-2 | TGTGCCAGCAGCCACTTCGATAACTATGGCTACACCTTC | CASSHFDNYGYTF
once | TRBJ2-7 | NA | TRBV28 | TGTGCCAGCAGGCCGGTGGGGCAGGGCCTTATGATCGAGCAGTACTTC | CASRPVGQGLMIEQYF
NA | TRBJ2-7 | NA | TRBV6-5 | TGTGCCAGCAGATCCTTCGGCAGGCGGGCCTACGAGCAGTACTTC | CASRSFGRRAYEQYF
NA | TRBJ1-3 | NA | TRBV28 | TGTGCCAGCAGTCCCATTAACTCTGGAAACACCATATATTTT | CASSPINSGNTIYF
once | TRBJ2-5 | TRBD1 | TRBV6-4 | TGTGCCAGCAGTGACCGGATGAGCTGGGACAGAAATCAAGAGACCCAGTACTTC | CASSDRMSWDRNQETQYF
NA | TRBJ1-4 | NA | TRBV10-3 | TGTGCCATCAGTGTCGCCCCAACAGGGCCGAATGAAAAACTGTTTTTT | CAISVAPTGPNEKLFF
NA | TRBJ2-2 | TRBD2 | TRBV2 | TGTCCCCGCAGTGACGCGGCGGGGGGGGACACCGGGGAGCTGTTTTTT | CPRSDAAGGDTGELFF
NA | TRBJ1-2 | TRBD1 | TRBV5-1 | TGCGCCAGCAGCTCCGAGGGGGCAGCTAACTATGGCTACACCTTC | CASSSEGAANYGYTF
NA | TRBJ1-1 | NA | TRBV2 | TGTGCCAGCAGTCCAGCGACAGGGAACACTGAAGCTTTCTTT | CASSPATGNTEAFF
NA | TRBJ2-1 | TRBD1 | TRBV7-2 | TGTGCCAGCAGCCTAGTGGGACAGGCCCCCCATGAGCAGTTCTTC | CASSLVGQAPHEQFF
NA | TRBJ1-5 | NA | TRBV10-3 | TGTGCCATCAGTGAGACAAACAGAAATCAGCCCCAGCATTTT | CAISETNRNQPQHF
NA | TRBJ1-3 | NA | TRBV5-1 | TGCGCCAGCAGCCCGGCCCAGCGTCTCTCTGGAAACACCATATATTTT | CASSPAQRLSGNTIYF
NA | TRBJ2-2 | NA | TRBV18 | TGTGCCAGCTCAATTTTCTCGGAGGCCGGGGAGCTGTTTTTT | CASSIFSEAGELFF
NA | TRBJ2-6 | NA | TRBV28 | TGTGCCAGCAGTTTGCTGGGGGATCCTGGGGCCAACGTCCTGACTTTC | CASSLLGDPGANVLTF
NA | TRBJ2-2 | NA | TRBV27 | TGTGCCAGCAGCTCCACAGGGATGGGCGGGGAGCTGTTTTTT | CASSSTGMGGELFF
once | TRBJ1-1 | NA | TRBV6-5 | TGTGCCAGCAGTTACACGGAGCTAAACACTGAAGCTTTCTTT | CASSYTELNTEAFF
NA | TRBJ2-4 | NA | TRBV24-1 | TGTGCCACCAGTGATTGGGTGGCAGGGCAAAACATTCAGTACTTC | CATSDWVAGQNIQYF
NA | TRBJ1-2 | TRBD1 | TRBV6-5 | TGTGCCAGCAGGACAGGGCGGACCTATGGCTACACCTTC | CASRTGRTYGYTF
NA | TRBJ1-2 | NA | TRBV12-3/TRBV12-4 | TGTGCCAGCAGTTTTGAGAGAATCAATGGCTACACCTTC | CASSFERINGYTF
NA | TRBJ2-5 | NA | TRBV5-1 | TGCGCCAGCAGCTTGGGACTTGGGAAAGTGGGAGAGACCCAGTACTTC | CASSLGLGKVGETQYF
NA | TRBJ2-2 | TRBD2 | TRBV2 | TGTCCCCCCAGTCACGCGGCGGGGGGGGACACCGGGGAGCTGTTTTTT | CPPSHAAGGDTGELFF
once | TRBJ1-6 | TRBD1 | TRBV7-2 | TGTGCCAGCAGCTTAGTGGGACAGAACAATTCACCCCTCCACTTT | CASSLVGQNNSPLHF
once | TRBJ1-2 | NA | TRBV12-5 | TGTGCTAGTGGTTGGGACGGTCATCGAAGATTAGGTGGCTACACCTTC | CASGWDGHRRLGGYTF
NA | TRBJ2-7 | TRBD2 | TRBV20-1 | TGCAGTGCTAGTAAGGGCCGGGGAGGGAGAGCCCACGAGCAGTACTTC | CSASKGRGGRAHEQYF
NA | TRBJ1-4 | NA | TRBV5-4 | TGTGCCAGCAGCTTGTTGGGGCAGGGCGACAAACTGTTTTTT | CASSLLGQGDKLFF